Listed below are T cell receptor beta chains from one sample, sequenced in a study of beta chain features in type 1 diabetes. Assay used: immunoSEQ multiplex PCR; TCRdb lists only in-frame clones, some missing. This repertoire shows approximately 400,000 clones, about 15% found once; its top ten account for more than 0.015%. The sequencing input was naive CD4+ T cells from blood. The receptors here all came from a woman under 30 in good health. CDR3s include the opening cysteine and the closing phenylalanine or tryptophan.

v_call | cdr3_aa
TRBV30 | CAWSVQPMGAEAFF
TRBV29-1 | CSAGLRDGDYEQYF
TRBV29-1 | CSAGRTGLGKETQYF
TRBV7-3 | CASSSLGPDTQYF
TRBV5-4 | CASSVTGGVGAQYF
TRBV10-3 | CAISTQGFEAFF
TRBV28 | CASSLTSGGSPYNEQFF
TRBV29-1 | CSARAHGTGEGEQYF
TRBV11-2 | CASSSLRGSSGANVLTF
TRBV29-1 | CSAIPGLAGAYEQYF
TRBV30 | CAWKRLAGYTYEQYF
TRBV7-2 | CASSLVPNELYEQYF
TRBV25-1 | CASTSNGPGVRETQYF
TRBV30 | CAWSAYRGRNYGYTF
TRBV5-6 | CASSRAGWNQPQHF
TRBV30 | CAWSVGAGVNEKLFF
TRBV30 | CAWGWGGNQPQHF
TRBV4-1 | CASSYRRTSGNYEQYF
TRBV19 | CASSTSGTPYEQYF
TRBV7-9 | CASSSTGTRNPYEQYF
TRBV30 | CAWSVGQSLNQPQHF
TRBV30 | CAWSRGLAGGPDEQFF
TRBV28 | CASSLSRGTGSGEQFF
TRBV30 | CAWSFRDRDYEQYF
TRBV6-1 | CASTALAVTYEQYF
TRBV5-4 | CASSLPQGETQYF
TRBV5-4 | CASSNGLAGTDTQYF
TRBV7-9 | CASSLDSSSYEQYF
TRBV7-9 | CASSDKPWTSGSKDEQFF
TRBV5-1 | CASSLGLFGSYNEQFF
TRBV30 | CAWTTGSTDTQYF
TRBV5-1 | CASSSGGLAGAGAGELFF
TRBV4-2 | CASSQVGSSGRSEQYF
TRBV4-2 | CASSHPGQGNEQFF
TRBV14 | CASSRNRLNNEQFF